What follows are 6 T cell receptor beta chains derived from one specimen sequenced in a study of blood T cell repertoires in COVID-19. TCRdb keeps only in-frame clones here, not all; method: immunoSEQ multiplex PCR. The profile shows 96,000 or so clones, about four fifths of them singletons. What was sequenced was peripheral blood. These receptors originate from a man older than 75 with COVID-19, enrolled during active disease.

The rearrangement joins TRBV6-5 to TRBJ1-2; TRBD1 matches at 9 bases. The CDR3 sequence is 16 residues long. CDR1 is MNHEY, CDR2 SVGAGI, per germline. Unmatched junction bases numbered 6, after V lost 4 bases and J lost 0 bases. CDR3 amino acids: CASSLTGGRSNYGYTF. The CDR3 region has the DNA TGTGCCAGCAGTTTGACAGGGGGGAGATCTAACTATGGCTACACCTTC.

The chain couples TRBV6-2 or TRBV6-3 to TRBJ1-1, with 7 bases aligning to TRBD1. CDR1 and CDR2 (germline): MNHEY, SVGEGT. Trimming at V came to 0 bases and at J to 0 bases, leaving 7 bases not matched to a gene. This CDR3 has 17 residues. The CDR3 is CASSYSGARGVNTEAFF. The CDR3 nucleotides are TGTGCCAGCAGTTACTCCGGGGCCAGGGGGGTGAACACTGAAGCTTTCTTT.

V gene TRBV5-6 combines with J gene TRBJ1-2; D not certain. Trimming took off 0 bases at V and 4 bases at J, with 4 bases between the two ends. CDR1 and CDR2 (germline): SGHDT, YYEEEE. This CDR3 comprises 12 residues. The CDR3 region has the DNA TGTGCCAGCAGCTTGGACAGCTATGGCTACACCTTC. Translated: CASSLDSYGYTF.

This clone showed up just a few times. The genes are TRBV6-5 and TRBJ1-5; D unclear. Between the trimmed V and J ends, which lost 6 bases and 4 bases, there was a span of 13 bases. Germline V lookup: CDR1 MNHEY, CDR2 SVGAGI. CDR3 length equals 14 residues. The CDR3 is CASSPSNLNQPQHF. CDR3 coding DNA: TGTGCCAGCAGCCCATCAAACTTAAATCAGCCCCAGCATTTT.

This clone was seen more than once but under ten times. The chain carries TRBV5-1 and TRBJ2-7, with 8 positions matching TRBD2. CDR3 length equals 14 residues. Germline CDR1 is SGHRS and CDR2 is YFSETQ. The ends lost 4 bases at V and 1 base at J; junction bases unmatched: 4. The CDR3 DNA reads as TGCGCCAGCAGCACTGGACTAGCTTCCTACGAGCAGTACTTC. Translating it yields CASSTGLASYEQYF.

V usage is TRBV30 and J usage is TRBJ2-7; 11 nucleotides match TRBD2. V trimming: 4 bases; J trimming: 2 bases; junction bases outside the gene matches: 10. This CDR3 is built from 16 residues. Germline-derived CDR1 and CDR2 are GTSNPN and SVGIG (reference sequence). The CDR3 is CAWKGSGRASAYEQYF. The CDR3, as DNA: TGTGCCTGGAAGGGTAGCGGGAGGGCCTCCGCCTACGAGCAGTACTTC.